The 17 T cell receptor beta chains below all came from one sample that was sequenced in a study of blood T cell repertoires in COVID-19. The method was immunoSEQ multiplex PCR; TCRdb's version includes in-frame clones alone and lacks a portion of them. The sample holds around 250,000 clones, approximately 91% seen once. The sample comprised PBMCs or T cells enriched from blood (not recorded which). The receptors come from a human donor in a cohort exposed to, infected with or recovered from COVID-19 (not recorded which). The donor label of this sample is uncertain.

The CDR3: CSVWDRDYGEAFF. DNA of the CDR3: TGCAGCGTGTGGGACAGGGATTATGGTGAAGCTTTCTTT. This chain connects TRBV29-1 to TRBJ1-1, with TRBD1 matching 9 bases. Germline assignment: CDR1 SQVTM and CDR2 ANQGSEA. V shed 6 bases, J shed 7 bases, and the junction held 9 bases outside the gene matches. The CDR3 is 13 amino acids.

This clone was recorded only once. The chain couples TRBV5-8 to TRBJ2-3; 9 nucleotides match TRBD1. Looked up from germline, CDR1 is SGHTS and CDR2 is YDEGEE. This CDR3 comprises 15 residues. With V trimmed by 10 bases and J by 2 bases, 11 bases remained unmatched. CDR3 DNA sequence: TGTGCCGCCACCGGCACAGGGGGCGTCACAGATACGCAGTATTTT. Residues: CAATGTGGVTDTQYF.

The chain joins TRBV6-2 or TRBV6-3 to TRBJ1-1; D uncertain. V was shortened by 8 bases and J by 5 bases, with 15 bases between the two germline ends. The germline CDR1 and CDR2 sequences are MNHEY and SVGEGT. The CDR3 length is 13 residues. The CDR3 bases are TGTGCCAGCGGTTCATACACAGTTACTGAAGCTTTCTTT. This codes for CASGSYTVTEAFF.

A single count supports this clone. CDR3 amino acids: CASSPQQGAEGKLFF. CDR3 DNA: TGTGCCAGCAGCCCTCAACAGGGGGCCGAGGGGAAACTGTTTTTT. V is TRBV3-1 (or the pseudogene TRBV3-2) and J is TRBJ1-4; 9 bases line up with TRBD1. Germline assignment: CDR1 LGHDT and CDR2 YNNKEL (reference sequence). The CDR3 runs to 15 residues. V lost 4 bases and J lost 11; bases outside the gene matches: 11.

This clone was found many times. The chain combines TRBV11-2 with TRBJ2-7, with 12 bases fitting TRBD1. Germline V gene lookup returns CDR1 SGHAT and CDR2 FQNNGV. The CDR3 sequence is 14 residues long. After removal of 5 bases from V and 3 bases from J, the junction contained 2 bases not matched to a gene. CDR3: CASSRDRGRYEQYF. Here the CDR3 DNA reads TGTGCCAGCAGCCGGGACAGGGGGCGCTACGAGCAGTACTTC. The full variable domain, with the rest looked up from reference TRBV11-2 and TRBJ2-7, is EAGVAQSPRYKIIEKRQSVAFWCNPISGHATLYWYQQILGQGPKLLIQFQNNGVVDDSQLPKDRFSAERLKGVDSTLKIQPAKLEDSAVYLCASSRDRGRYEQYFGPGTRLTVT.

For this clone: This same CDR3 is encoded by further DNA sequences in the sample. The chain employs TRBV6-5 and TRBJ1-2, with D possibly TRBD1 on 6 matching bases. The CDR3 is 14 amino acids. The germline V gene has CDR1 MNHEY and CDR2 SVGAGI. V was trimmed by 0 bases and J by 4 bases, leaving 9 bases between them. The CDR3 coding sequence is TGTGCCAGCAGTTACTCTGGGGGCGGCTATGGCTACACCTTC. Residues: CASSYSGGGYGYTF.

The chain recombines TRBV25-1 with TRBJ2-7, with D possibly being TRBD1 (5 bases). The CDR3 contains 14 residues. Germline values: CDR1 MGHDK, CDR2 SYGVNS. Trimming cost V 1 base and J 2 bases, with 9 bases left between them. The CDR3 protein is CASSESGPPYEQYF. The DNA of the CDR3 is TGTGCCAGCAGTGAATCAGGGCCCCCCTACGAGCAGTACTTC.

The J gene is TRBJ2-7, the V gene TRBV5-1; 9 bases fit TRBD1. The CDR3 is 15 amino acids. V lost 4 bases, J lost 2 bases, and 7 bases stayed unmatched. From germline, CDR1 is SGHRS and CDR2 YFSETQ. CDR3 loop: CASSNGTGRPYEQYF. The DNA for the CDR3 is TGCGCCAGCAGCAACGGGACAGGGAGACCCTACGAGCAGTACTTC.

The chain has TRBV6-5 and TRBJ2-7, with D perhaps matching TRBD2 (6 bases). V gave up 8 bases and J gave up 3 bases, with 14 bases separating them. The germline CDR1 and CDR2 sequences are MNHEY and SVGAGI. The CDR3 spans 13 residues. This CDR3 is CASAPKAGYEQYF. CDR3 nucleotides: TGTGCCAGCGCCCCCAAAGCGGGCTACGAGCAGTACTTC.

CDR3 nucleotides: TGTGCCAGCAGCCTACGACCCGAGCCGGGACCCGGGGGTCCTACTAATGAAAAACTGTTTTTT. This sequence encodes CASSLRPEPGPGGPTNEKLFF. The rearrangement uses TRBV9 and TRBJ1-4, with a weak D call TRBD1 (5 bases). The CDR3 totals 21 residues. V was shortened by 4 bases and J by 2 bases, with 30 bases between the two germline ends. Germline V gene data show CDR1 as SGDLS and CDR2 as YYNGEE.

The chain employs TRBV7-2 and TRBJ1-2, with D perhaps matching TRBD1 (6 bases). This CDR3 region has 15 residues. Germline V lookup: CDR1 SGHTA, CDR2 FQGNSA. The ends were cut back, 6 bases at V and 7 bases at J, with 21 bases in the middle. CDR3 bases: TGTGCCAGCAGTAGGAACGGGGGGGCGAATAGTGGCTACACCTTC. Residues: CASSRNGGANSGYTF.

The chain has TRBV7-8 and TRBJ2-3, with TRBD2 identical over 8 bases. V shed 5 bases and J 15 bases; nucleotides not matched to a gene: 10. CDR1 and CDR2 from the germline V gene are SGHVS and FQNEAQ. CDR3 length equals 12 residues. This CDR3 is CASSPGAAGAYF. The CDR3 DNA reads TGTGCCAGCAGCCCGGGGGCAGCGGGGGCATATTTT.

This clone was recorded only once. The rearrangement links TRBV15 to TRBJ1-5; D is perhaps TRBD1 (5 bases). CDR1 LNHNV and CDR2 YYDKDF come from the germline V gene (reference sequence). V was shortened by 0 bases and J by 4 bases, with 16 bases between the two germline ends. The CDR3 loop spans 17 amino acids. The CDR3 spells CATSRDRVTEVNQPQHF. The CDR3, as DNA: TGTGCCACCAGCAGAGATCGCGTGACAGAAGTTAATCAGCCCCAGCATTTT.

This chain joins TRBV7-3 and TRBJ2-4; 7 bases line up with TRBD1. Germline CDR1 is SGHTA and CDR2 is FQGTGA. The length of the CDR3 is 16 residues. After removal of 6 bases from V and 1 base from J, the junction contained 9 bases not matched to a gene. The CDR3 DNA is TGTGCCAGCAGGTCCACAGGGGCGCAGGCCAAAAACATTCAGTACTTC. This codes for CASRSTGAQAKNIQYF.

This clone was seen repeatedly, ten times or more. The chain carries TRBV6-5 and TRBJ1-1; 8 nucleotides agree with TRBD1. CDR1 MNHEY and CDR2 SVGAGI come from the germline V gene. V was pared by 7 bases and J by 1 base, with 5 bases of the junction left unmatched. This CDR3 spans 14 amino acids. This chain's CDR3 is CASKNRGANTEAFF. CDR3 coding DNA: TGTGCCAGCAAGAACAGGGGGGCGAACACTGAAGCTTTCTTT.

V usage is TRBV25-1 and J usage is TRBJ1-2; D is possibly TRBD1 (6 bases). The CDR3 runs 14 residues. Germline V gene lookup returns CDR1 MGHDK and CDR2 SYGVNS. Deletions cut 5 bases from V and 8 bases from J, with 18 bases between. CDR3 nucleotides: TGTGCCAGCAGTCCGCCAGGGGTCGGTGGCGGCTACACCTTC. This encodes CASSPPGVGGGYTF.

V gene TRBV4-3 combines with J gene TRBJ2-1; 10 nucleotides line up with TRBD2. The germline V gene encodes CDR1 LGHNA and CDR2 YSLEER. There are 16 residues in the CDR3. V lost 1 base, J lost 3 bases, and 3 bases stayed unmatched. CDR3 DNA sequence: TGCGCCAGCAGCCAAGGATCTAGCGGGGGCTACAATGAGCAGTTCTTC. Translated: CASSQGSSGGYNEQFF.